One TCR beta chain is described in this entry. This clonotype was seen a few times. The specificity of this receptor is unknown. One base away there is no much larger clone; base qualities are not given. V is trimmed back by 5 bases and J by 6 bases, and the junction contains 8 bases that no gene match accounts for. The CDR3 runs 15 residues from the cysteine to the phenylalanine. Just CDR3 DNA is preserved here, 45 bases in frame from base 1. Taken from the germline V gene (reference sequence), the CDR1 and CDR2 loops are PRHDT and FYEKMQ. The sample originates from a study of T-cell memory formation after mild COVID-19 (dated by TCRdb to 2020 to 2023). With respect to the entire study: TCR sequence clusters from the two donors were found to be largely donor specific. The cohort was made up of two young adult volunteers, one female and one male, who were previously healthy. In a couple of donors, T-cell clones that expanded and contracted after mild COVID-19 were tracked by sequencing TCRalpha and TCRbeta repertoires over time.

The reads were generated on an Illumina NovaSeq 6000. TCRalpha and TCRbeta cDNA libraries were constructed by 5'RACE with constant-segment primers, with sample barcodes and unique molecular identifiers being introduced. RNA was extracted from every sample with Trizol reagent. Library amplification was performed in two PCR steps, and a second sample barcode and Illumina TruSeq adapters were introduced in the second step. The libraries were sequenced on an Illumina NovaSeq using 2 x 150 bp paired-end reads. Concerning the study's data processing: The reads were demultiplexed and collapsed into UMI-guided consensus sequences using migec v1.2.7. Using mixcr v2.1.11, UMI consensuses were aligned to TRA and TRB V and J templates and then assembled into clonotypes. Expanded or contracted clonotypes were those called significant by both edgeR and NoisET, with noise models trained on biological replicates. For edgeR calls, the cutoffs were a false discovery rate-adjusted p below 0.01 and a log2 fold-change threshold of 1. PCA with hierarchical clustering of max-normalized trajectories of the 1000 most abundant clonotypes was used as exploratory dynamics analysis. The CD4 or CD8 phenotype of responding clones was assigned using the separately sequenced CD4+ and CD8+ repertoires. The raw public reads went through TCRdb reprocessing: fastp at Q25, MiXCR clone calling, in-frame beta chains kept. A single entry per CDR3 protein holds the most common genes and DNA from its merged rows. The V and J calls were determined by TCRdb, not by the authors. The sample has approximately 170,000 distinct CDR3 sequences on record, 10% to 15% of them singletons. Of the sample, approximately 3.4% is held by the ten largest clones.

Ficoll-Paque density gradient centrifugation was used to isolate PBMCs. The study at large found these results: SARS-CoV-2 specificity was not confirmed for the second-wave clones peaking on day 37. Some responding clones were found in pre-infection memory, which suggests that pre-existing cross-reactive memory T cells took part in the SARS-CoV-2 response. Contracting CD4+ clones were located mainly in the CM and EM memory subsets, whereas CD8+ clones were found to be enriched in EMRA. Balanced CD4/CD8 phenotypes were observed for clones contracting from day 15 to 85, whereas a bias towards CD4+ was observed for a second wave of clones expanding from day 15 to 37. The study included only a couple of mild cases, and larger cohorts that include severe cases with pre-infection samples were judged to be necessary.

The rearranged chain carries TRBV13 and TRBJ2-1; 9 middle bases align to TRBD1. The sequenced sample was PBMCs or a T cell subset sorted from them (not recorded which). The sequence came from a man in his late teens or twenties who had mild COVID-19 (a few samples of this study predate the infection). The sample titles of this study are shuffled in the database, so cell type and time point are left out; the donor was told from shared clones. The DNA is as follows: TGTGCCAGCAGCCCTTGGACAGGGGCGGGCAATGAGCAGTTCTTC. Protein translation: CASSPWTGAGNEQFF.